Listed below are T cell receptor beta chains from one sample, sequenced in a study of blood T cell repertoires in COVID-19. The table came from immunoSEQ multiplex PCR; TCRdb's copy has only in-frame clones and leaves some out. The table records approximately 250,000 clones, approximately 90% of them present only once. Material: PBMCs or T cells enriched from blood (not recorded which). Every receptor here comes from a woman in her twenties or thirties with acute COVID-19. CDR3s include the opening cysteine and the closing phenylalanine or tryptophan.

V: TRBV6-5; J: TRBJ1-3; CDR3: CASSYNEGDTIYF
V: TRBV11-2; J: TRBJ2-2; CDR3: CASSLMSLAGGVGELFF
V: TRBV28; J: TRBJ1-6; CDR3: CASSLGGAGFSSYNSPLHF
V: TRBV4-1; J: TRBJ1-1; CDR3: CASSQEKSIEAFF
V: TRBV28; J: TRBJ1-5; CDR3: CASSRGGSEQPQHF
V: TRBV25-1; J: TRBJ2-1; CDR3: CASSEVEREKYNEQFF
V: TRBV24-1; J: TRBJ1-4; CDR3: CATQGGANEKLFF
V: TRBV28; J: TRBJ2-1; CDR3: CASSFSGGTGISNEQFF
V: TRBV10-1; J: TRBJ2-3; CDR3: CASSDRVNTDTQYF
V: TRBV19; J: TRBJ1-5; CDR3: CASSGQAPGQPQHF
V: TRBV19; J: TRBJ1-2; CDR3: CASMGAGYTF
V: TRBV28; J: TRBJ2-2; CDR3: CASSSGLAGTGELFF
V: TRBV5-1; J: TRBJ2-7; CDR3: CASSLRPGGTSGRSTYEQYF
V: TRBV27; J: TRBJ1-6; CDR3: CASSFQIQAPSPLHF
V: TRBV4-1; J: TRBJ2-7; CDR3: CASSQGQLANHYEQYF
V: TRBV5-1; J: TRBJ2-3; CDR3: CASRRQGASTDTQYF
V: TRBV4-1; J: TRBJ2-1; CDR3: CASSQMSGSFDEQFF
V: TRBV6-1; J: TRBJ1-2; CDR3: CASSDTLNYGYTF
V: TRBV4-2; J: TRBJ2-1; CDR3: CASSHDTGTSGMIEQFF
V: TRBV7-6; J: TRBJ2-1; CDR3: CASSSRREKREKKSYNEQFF
V: TRBV6-4; J: TRBJ1-2; CDR3: CASSGLPDRVYGYTF
V: TRBV2; J: TRBJ1-2; CDR3: CASSGTGGYGYTF
V: TRBV28; J: TRBJ2-7; CDR3: CASSLSSGPYEQYF
V: TRBV10-1; J: TRBJ2-1; CDR3: CASSEGGSSYNEQFF
V: TRBV4-2; J: TRBJ1-5; CDR3: CASSQEGSSFQPQHF
V: TRBV3-1/TRBV3-2; J: TRBJ1-2; CDR3: CASSQVTGLFNYGYTF
V: TRBV28; J: TRBJ2-7; CDR3: CASTTGPTYEQYF
V: TRBV5-1; J: TRBJ2-5; CDR3: CASSLAGTSHLETQYF
V: TRBV7-2; J: TRBJ1-2; CDR3: CASSFSGQSTPIYGYTF
V: TRBV5-1; J: TRBJ1-4; CDR3: CASRSRVDRGEKLFF
V: TRBV5-8; J: TRBJ2-1; CDR3: CASSLTGNKNEQFF
V: TRBV18; J: TRBJ1-5; CDR3: CASSPGSDQPQHF
V: TRBV7-9; J: TRBJ1-4; CDR3: CASSPTGLGRGPNEKLFF
V: TRBV25-1; J: TRBJ2-1; CDR3: CARTGSLVAYNEQFF
V: TRBV5-1; J: TRBJ2-7; CDR3: CASSPGQGDDEQYF
V: TRBV4-1; J: TRBJ2-5; CDR3: CASSQGGLDQETQYF
V: TRBV21-1; J: TRBJ1-2; CDR3: CASAPRTAYGYTF
V: TRBV10-2; J: TRBJ1-1; CDR3: CASQRPGTGGTEAFF
V: TRBV11-1; J: TRBJ2-1; CDR3: CASSLGPNEQFF
V: TRBV6-1; J: TRBJ1-6; CDR3: CASSSPGHGVSPLHF
V: TRBV13; J: TRBJ2-1; CDR3: CASSFWTSGRLRGNEQFF
V: TRBV11-2; J: TRBJ2-3; CDR3: CASSPLVTSTDTQYF
V: TRBV3-1/TRBV3-2; J: TRBJ2-4; CDR3: CASSHDLGLSLAKNIQYF
V: TRBV3-1/TRBV3-2; J: TRBJ2-3; CDR3: CASSQDGTSTDTQYF
V: TRBV6-1; J: TRBJ2-7; CDR3: CASSEALNPQGTYEQYF
V: TRBV5-4; J: TRBJ2-1; CDR3: CASSLGGTGGFNEQFF
V: TRBV7-8; J: TRBJ1-4; CDR3: CASSPAGTGVPNEKLFF
V: TRBV9; J: TRBJ2-2; CDR3: CASSPSAGELFF
V: TRBV29-1; J: TRBJ1-1; CDR3: CSVAGDRGRDTEAFF
V: TRBV30; J: TRBJ2-7; CDR3: CAWSVGLASEQYF